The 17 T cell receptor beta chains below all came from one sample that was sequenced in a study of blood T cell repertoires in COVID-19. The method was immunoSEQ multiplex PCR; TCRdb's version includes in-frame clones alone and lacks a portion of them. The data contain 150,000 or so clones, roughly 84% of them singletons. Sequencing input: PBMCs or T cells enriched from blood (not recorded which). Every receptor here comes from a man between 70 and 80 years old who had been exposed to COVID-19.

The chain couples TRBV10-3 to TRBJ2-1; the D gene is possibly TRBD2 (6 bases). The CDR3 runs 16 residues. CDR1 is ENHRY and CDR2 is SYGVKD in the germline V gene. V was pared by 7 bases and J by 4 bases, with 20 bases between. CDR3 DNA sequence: TGTGCCATCACGTCATCCCCGGGCGGGGTTTACAATGAGCAGTTCTTC. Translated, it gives CAITSSPGGVYNEQFF.

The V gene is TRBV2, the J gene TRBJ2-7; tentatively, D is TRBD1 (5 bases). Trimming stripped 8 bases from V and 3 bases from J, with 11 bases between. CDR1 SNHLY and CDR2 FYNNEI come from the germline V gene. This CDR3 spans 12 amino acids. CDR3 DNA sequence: TGTGCCAGCGGTGGGGCAATCTACGAGCAGTACTTC. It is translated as CASGGAIYEQYF. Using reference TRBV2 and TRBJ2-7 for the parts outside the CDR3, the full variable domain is EPEVTQTPSHQVTQMGQEVILRCVPISNHLYFYWYRQILGQKVEFLVSFYNNEISEKSEIFDDQFSVERPDGSNFTLKIRSTKLEDSAMYFCASGGAIYEQYFGPGTRLTVT.

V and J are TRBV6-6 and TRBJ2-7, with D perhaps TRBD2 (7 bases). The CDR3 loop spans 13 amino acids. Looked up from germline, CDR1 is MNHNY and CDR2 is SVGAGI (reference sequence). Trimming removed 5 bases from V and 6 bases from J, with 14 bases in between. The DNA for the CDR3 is TGTGCCAGCAGTCTTAACAGGGAGGGCGAGCAGTACTTC. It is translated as CASSLNREGEQYF.

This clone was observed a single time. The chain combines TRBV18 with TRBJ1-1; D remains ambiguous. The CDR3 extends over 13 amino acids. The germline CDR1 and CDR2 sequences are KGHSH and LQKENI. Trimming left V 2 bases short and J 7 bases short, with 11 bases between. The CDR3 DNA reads TGTGCCAGCTCACCATCACGGGGTTTTGAAGCTTTCTTT. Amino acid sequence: CASSPSRGFEAFF. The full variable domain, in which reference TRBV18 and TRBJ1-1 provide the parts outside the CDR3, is NAGVMQNPRHLVRRRGQEARLRCSPMKGHSHVYWYRQLPEEGLKFMVYLQKENIIDESGMPKERFSAEFPKEGPSILRIQQVVRGDSAAYFCASSPSRGFEAFFGQGTRLTVV.

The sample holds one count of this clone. As DNA, the CDR3 is TGTGCCAGTAGTACCACCCCTATGACAGGTAACACTGAAGCTTTCTTT. This codes for CASSTTPMTGNTEAFF. The chain recombines TRBV19 with TRBJ1-1, with D perhaps matching TRBD1 (6 bases). V was cut by 4 bases and J by 2 bases, with 17 bases left in between. This CDR3 comprises 16 residues. Germline CDR1 and CDR2: LNHDA and SQIVND (reference sequence). The whole variable domain, remainder taken from reference TRBV19 and TRBJ1-1, is DGGITQSPKYLFRKEGQNVTLSCEQNLNHDAMYWYRQDPGQGLRLIYYSQIVNDFQKGDIAEGYSVSREKKESFPLTVTSAQKNPTAFYLCASSTTPMTGNTEAFFGQGTRLTVV.

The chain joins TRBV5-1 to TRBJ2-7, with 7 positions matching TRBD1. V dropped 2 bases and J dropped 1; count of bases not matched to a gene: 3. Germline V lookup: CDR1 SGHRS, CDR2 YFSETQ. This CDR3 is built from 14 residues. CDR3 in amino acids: CASSLQGRSYEQYF. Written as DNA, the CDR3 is TGCGCCAGCAGCTTACAGGGGAGATCCTACGAGCAGTACTTC. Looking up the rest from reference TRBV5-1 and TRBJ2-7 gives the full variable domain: KAGVTQTPRYLIKTRGQQVTLSCSPISGHRSVSWYQQTPGQGLQFLFEYFSETQRNKGNFPGRFSGRQFSNSRSEMNVSTLELGDSALYLCASSLQGRSYEQYFGPGTRLTVT.

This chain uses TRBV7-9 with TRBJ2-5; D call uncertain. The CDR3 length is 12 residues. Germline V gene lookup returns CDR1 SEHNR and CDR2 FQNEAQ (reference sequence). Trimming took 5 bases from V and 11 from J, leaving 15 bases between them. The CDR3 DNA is TGTGCCAGCAGCCCCGCTACCTTCCGGCAGTACTTC. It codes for CASSPATFRQYF.

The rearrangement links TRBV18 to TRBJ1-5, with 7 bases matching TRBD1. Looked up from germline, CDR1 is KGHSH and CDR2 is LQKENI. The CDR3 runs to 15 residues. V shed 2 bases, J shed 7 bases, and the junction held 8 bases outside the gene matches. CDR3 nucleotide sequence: TGTGCCAGCTCACCAGAGAGGGGGCTTGGGCAGCCCCAGCATTTT. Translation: CASSPERGLGQPQHF. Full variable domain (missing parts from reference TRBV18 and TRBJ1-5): NAGVMQNPRHLVRRRGQEARLRCSPMKGHSHVYWYRQLPEEGLKFMVYLQKENIIDESGMPKERFSAEFPKEGPSILRIQQVVRGDSAAYFCASSPERGLGQPQHFGDGTRLSIL.

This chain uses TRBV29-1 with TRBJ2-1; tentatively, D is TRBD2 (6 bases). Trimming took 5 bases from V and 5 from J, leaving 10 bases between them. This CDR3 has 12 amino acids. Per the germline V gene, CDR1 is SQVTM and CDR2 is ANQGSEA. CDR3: CSVIRLDNEQFF. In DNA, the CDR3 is TGCAGCGTTATCCGACTAGACAATGAGCAGTTCTTC.

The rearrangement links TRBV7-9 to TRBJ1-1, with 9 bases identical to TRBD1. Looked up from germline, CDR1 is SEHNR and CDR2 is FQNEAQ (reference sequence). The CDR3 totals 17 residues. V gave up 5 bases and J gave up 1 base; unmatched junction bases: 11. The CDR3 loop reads CASSPFRTGASNTEAFF. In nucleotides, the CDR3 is TGTGCCAGCAGCCCCTTCCGGACAGGGGCCTCGAACACTGAAGCTTTCTTT.

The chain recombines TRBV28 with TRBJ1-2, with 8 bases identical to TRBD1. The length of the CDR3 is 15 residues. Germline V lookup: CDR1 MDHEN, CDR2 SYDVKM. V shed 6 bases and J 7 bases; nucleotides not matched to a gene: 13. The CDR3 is CASSLSQGGMGGYTF. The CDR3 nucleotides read TGTGCCAGCAGCCTATCACAGGGGGGGATGGGTGGCTACACCTTC.

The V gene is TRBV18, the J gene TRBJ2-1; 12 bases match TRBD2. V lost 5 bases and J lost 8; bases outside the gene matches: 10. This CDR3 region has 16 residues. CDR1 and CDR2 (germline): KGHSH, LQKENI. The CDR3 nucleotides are TGTGCCAGCTCATCTGGACTAGCGGGGAGAACCTATGAGCAGTTCTTC. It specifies CASSSGLAGRTYEQFF.

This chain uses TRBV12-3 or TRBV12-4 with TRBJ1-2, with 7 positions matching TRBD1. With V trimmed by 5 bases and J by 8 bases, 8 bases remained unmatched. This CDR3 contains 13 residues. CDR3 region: CASSETGLGGYTF. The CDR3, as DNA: TGTGCCAGCAGTGAGACAGGGCTGGGCGGCTACACCTTC.

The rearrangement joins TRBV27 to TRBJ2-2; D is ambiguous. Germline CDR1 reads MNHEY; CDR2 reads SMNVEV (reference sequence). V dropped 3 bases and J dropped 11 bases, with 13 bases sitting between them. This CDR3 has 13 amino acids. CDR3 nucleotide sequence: TGTGCCAGCAGTTTTGGGCCCCTTTTCGAGCTGTTTTTT. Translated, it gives CASSFGPLFELFF.

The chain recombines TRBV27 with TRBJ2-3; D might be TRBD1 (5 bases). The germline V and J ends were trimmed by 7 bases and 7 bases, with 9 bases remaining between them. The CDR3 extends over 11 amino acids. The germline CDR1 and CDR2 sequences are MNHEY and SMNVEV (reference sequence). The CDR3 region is CASTRQNTQYF. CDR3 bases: TGTGCCAGCACGAGACAGAATACGCAGTATTTT.

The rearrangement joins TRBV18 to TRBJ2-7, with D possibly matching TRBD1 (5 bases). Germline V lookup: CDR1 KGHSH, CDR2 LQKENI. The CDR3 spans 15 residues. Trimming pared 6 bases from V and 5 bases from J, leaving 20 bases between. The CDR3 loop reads CASSNLAAGKNEQYF. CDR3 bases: TGTGCCAGCTCTAACCTCGCTGCAGGGAAGAACGAGCAGTACTTC.

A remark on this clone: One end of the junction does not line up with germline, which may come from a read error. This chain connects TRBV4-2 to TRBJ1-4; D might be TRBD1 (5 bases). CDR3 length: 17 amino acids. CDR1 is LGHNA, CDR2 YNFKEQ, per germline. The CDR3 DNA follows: TGTGCCAGCACCCAAACCAGTGGGGGGGAGGGTGGTGAAAAACTGTTTTTT. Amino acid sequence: CASTQTSGGEGGEKLFF.